The 8 T cell receptor beta chains below were found in one sample sequenced in a study of shared clonotypes between healthy human individuals. Here immunoSEQ multiplex PCR was the method, and the copy in TCRdb shows in-frame clones only, minus some. The sample has 110,000 or so clones, more than 65% seen once. Sequencing was carried out using memory CD8+ T cells sorted from blood. The subset denotes: CD45RO+ cells pooled with CCR7-negative TemRA cells. These TCRs come from a woman in her twenties or thirties in good health.

This clone appeared once. The chain carries TRBV15 and TRBJ2-7, with a possible D match to TRBD1 (6 bases). Per the germline V gene, CDR1 is LNHNV and CDR2 is YYDKDF (reference sequence). Trimming took off 11 bases at V and 2 bases at J, with 16 bases between the two ends. The CDR3 has 13 residues. CDR3 in DNA: TGTGCCTCCGCAACAGGGTCGGCCTACGAGCAGTACTTC. This encodes CASATGSAYEQYF.

The J gene is TRBJ1-1, the V gene TRBV29-1; TRBD1 matches at 11 bases. Germline CDR1 SQVTM, CDR2 ANQGSEA. J gave up 5 bases and V 7 bases, and 9 bases lay outside the gene matches. The CDR3 is 14 amino acids. DNA for the CDR3: TGCAGCGCGGCAGCGGGGACAGGGGGGACTGAAGCTTTCTTT. It codes for CSAAAGTGGTEAFF.

This clone was seen more than once but under ten times. The chain links TRBV4-1 to TRBJ1-4, with no clear D. This CDR3 comprises 14 residues. Trimming pared 4 bases from V and 7 bases from J, leaving 13 bases between. Germline CDR1 is MGHRA and CDR2 is YSYEKL. The CDR3: CASSLGPGSEKLFF. The CDR3 region has the DNA TGCGCCAGCAGCCTTGGGCCGGGGTCTGAAAAACTGTTTTTT.

This chain links TRBV25-1 with TRBJ2-3; D ambiguous. V was cut by 6 bases and J by 6 bases, with 10 bases left in between. This CDR3 contains 12 residues. Germline V gene sequence: CDR1 MGHDK, CDR2 SYGVNS. Here the CDR3 DNA reads TGTGCCAGCAGAGGGATCAGGGATACGCAGTATTTT. Protein sequence: CASRGIRDTQYF. The full variable domain, with the rest looked up from reference TRBV25-1 and TRBJ2-3, is EADIYQTPRYLVIGTGKKITLECSQTMGHDKMYWYQQDPGMELHLIHYSYGVNSTEKGDLSSESTVSRIRTEHFPLTLESARPSHTSQYLCASRGIRDTQYFGPGTRLTVL.

J is TRBJ1-1 and V is TRBV5-1, with a tentative D call TRBD1 (5 bases). The CDR3 is 17 residues long. V was trimmed by 2 bases and J by 5 bases, leaving 22 bases between them. Per the germline V gene, CDR1 is SGHRS and CDR2 is YFSETQ. CDR3 sequence reads: CASSFWGFPGFATEAFF. The CDR3 nucleotides are TGCGCCAGCAGCTTCTGGGGGTTTCCTGGGTTTGCGACTGAAGCTTTCTTT.

The gene calls are TRBV5-6 and TRBJ2-1, with 14 bases identical to TRBD2. This CDR3 contains 18 residues. After removal of 0 bases from V and 7 bases from J, the junction contained 9 bases not matched to a gene. CDR1 SGHDT and CDR2 YYEEEE come from the germline V gene. The CDR3 bases are TGTGCCAGCAGCTTGGAGGGACTAGCGGGAGTAAGAAGAAATGAGCAGTTCTTC. It translates to CASSLEGLAGVRRNEQFF.

The V and J genes are TRBV6-5 and TRBJ2-3; D is perhaps TRBD1 (5 bases). Germline loops: CDR1 MNHEY, CDR2 SVGAGI. V gave up 5 bases and J gave up 3 bases, with 12 bases separating them. The CDR3 spans 14 residues. The CDR3 loop reads CASSTEQVTDTQYF. The CDR3 coding sequence is TGTGCCAGCAGTACTGAACAGGTGACAGATACGCAGTATTTT.

The chain combines TRBV28 with TRBJ2-1; 14 positions agree with TRBD2. The length of the CDR3 is 18 residues. Germline CDR1 reads MDHEN; CDR2 reads SYDVKM. The junction had 5 bases not matched to a gene; V was cut back by 4 bases and J by 0 bases. The CDR3 nucleotides are TGTGCCAGCAGTTCACGGACTAGCGGGAGGCCCTCCTACAATGAGCAGTTCTTC. This codes for CASSSRTSGRPSYNEQFF.